The rows below give T cell receptor beta chains drawn from one sample of a study of T-cell reconstitution after alpha-beta-depleted transplantation in children. TCRdb used MiXCR to reprocess the PCR reads, holding one entry per CDR3 protein. The sample contains approximately 230,000 distinct CDR3 sequences, about 24% of which appear only once. Here the sequenced sample was PBMCs, mostly from graft donor cells, taken 360 days after TCRalphabeta/CD19-depleted stem cell transplant. All receptors come from a female patient aged 2-15 years who had a stem cell transplant for congenital amegakaryocytic thrombocytopenia, so the T cells may come from the graft donor. The CDR3 runs from the conserved cysteine through the conserved F or W. A D gene is named only where the DNA matches it firmly. Clone size is shown for a subset of rows, as once, few, many or a class of expanded clone.

clone size	D gene	V gene	J gene	CDR3 protein	CDR3 DNA
NA	NA	TRBV25-1	TRBJ1-6	CASRGLVNSPLHF	TGTGCCAGCAGGGGGTTGGTGAATTCACCCCTCCACTTT
NA	NA	TRBV6-2/TRBV6-3	TRBJ2-1	CASSYSKISGPNYNEQFF	TGTGCCAGCAGTTACTCGAAGATAAGCGGGCCGAACTACAATGAGCAGTTCTTC
NA	TRBD2	TRBV11-2	TRBJ2-7	CASSLGLAGGRAYEQYF	TGTGCCAGCAGTTTAGGACTAGCGGGGGGGCGCGCCTACGAGCAGTACTTC
few	NA	TRBV29-1	TRBJ1-1	CSVEDIYRLNTEAFF	TGCAGCGTTGAAGATATTTACAGGTTGAACACTGAAGCTTTCTTT
NA	NA	TRBV12-3/TRBV12-4	TRBJ1-4	CASSLTSGGEKLFF	TGTGCCAGCAGTTTAACCTCGGGAGGTGAAAAACTGTTTTTT
NA	TRBD1	TRBV20-1	TRBJ1-2	CSATRQGSNEDTF	TGCAGTGCTACACGACAGGGTAGTAATGAGGACACCTTC
few	NA	TRBV6-1	TRBJ1-4	CASTSMRPGAEKLFF	TGTGCCAGCACCTCGATGAGACCCGGGGCTGAAAAACTGTTTTTT
many	TRBD2	TRBV4-1	TRBJ2-1	CASSHLHPSGGYNEQFF	TGCGCCAGCAGCCACCTACACCCTAGCGGGGGTTACAATGAGCAGTTCTTC
NA	NA	TRBV24-1	TRBJ2-1	CATSDPGANYNEQFF	TGTGCCACCAGTGATCCCGGGGCGAACTACAATGAGCAGTTCTTC
many	NA	TRBV12-3/TRBV12-4	TRBJ2-5	CASRISDSQETQYF	TGTGCCAGCAGGATCAGCGACAGCCAAGAGACCCAGTACTTC
few	NA	TRBV4-3	TRBJ1-4	CASSQAWSRDEKLFF	TGCGCCAGCAGCCAAGCTTGGAGCAGAGATGAAAAACTGTTTTTT
few	NA	TRBV7-2	TRBJ1-2	CASSLSGTAYGYTF	TGTGCCAGCAGCTTATCCGGGACGGCCTATGGCTACACCTTC
few	TRBD1	TRBV24-1	TRBJ2-3	CATSDLGTGDTDTQYF	TGTGCCACCAGTGATTTGGGGACAGGGGACACAGATACGCAGTATTTT
NA	TRBD1	TRBV6-2/TRBV6-3	TRBJ2-3	CATRGYSPTDTQYF	TGTGCCACCAGGGGGTACAGTCCCACAGATACGCAGTATTTT
few	TRBD1	TRBV7-7	TRBJ2-5	CASSLEGRGLRETQYF	TGTGCCAGCAGCTTAGAAGGCAGGGGGCTGAGGGAGACCCAGTACTTC
NA	TRBD1	TRBV3-1	TRBJ1-2	CASSSGTENYGYTF	TGTGCCAGCAGTTCCGGGACAGAGAACTATGGCTACACCTTC
NA	NA	TRBV7-3	TRBJ1-1	CASSDQNTEAFF	TGTGCCAGCAGCGATCAGAACACTGAAGCTTTCTTT
NA	NA	TRBV20-1	TRBJ2-7	CSASFGEQYF	TGCAGTGCTAGTTTCGGCGAGCAGTACTTC